The clone carrying this TCR beta chain was seen only a few times. Its target is unknown. The sample originates from a study of T cells in Graves' hyperthyroidism and ophthalmopathy. TCR beta CDR3 sequences were amplified from RNA transcripts. The HTBI set primed first-round TCR CDR3 RT-PCR. TCRdb passed the multiplex PCR reads through MiXCR, listing each CDR3 protein once. The table shows 250,000 to 300,000 distinct CDR3 sequences, with approximately 18% occurring only once. Overall study findings and caveats: Also found in blood were most expanded thyroid clonotypes above 0.001. A 13 V-J model separated ophthalmopathy from stable hyperthyroidism.

Ophthalmopathy patients showed a Clinical Activity Score of at least 3, NOSPECS grade of at least 4 and duration under 3 months. A patient was excluded if there was uncontrolled infection, other autoimmune disease, pregnancy or lactation. The specimen sequenced was blood. The TCR was taken from a man in his fifties or sixties with Graves' ophthalmopathy.

This chain's CDR3 is CASSLESMGTGELFF. The CDR3 DNA reads as TGCGCCAGCAGCTTGGAGTCGATGGGCACCGGGGAGCTGTTTTTT. J is TRBJ2-2 and V is TRBV5-1; D not certain. There are 15 residues in the CDR3. CDR1 is SGHRS and CDR2 is YFSETQ in the germline V gene. V lost 0 bases and J lost 4, with 10 bases in between.